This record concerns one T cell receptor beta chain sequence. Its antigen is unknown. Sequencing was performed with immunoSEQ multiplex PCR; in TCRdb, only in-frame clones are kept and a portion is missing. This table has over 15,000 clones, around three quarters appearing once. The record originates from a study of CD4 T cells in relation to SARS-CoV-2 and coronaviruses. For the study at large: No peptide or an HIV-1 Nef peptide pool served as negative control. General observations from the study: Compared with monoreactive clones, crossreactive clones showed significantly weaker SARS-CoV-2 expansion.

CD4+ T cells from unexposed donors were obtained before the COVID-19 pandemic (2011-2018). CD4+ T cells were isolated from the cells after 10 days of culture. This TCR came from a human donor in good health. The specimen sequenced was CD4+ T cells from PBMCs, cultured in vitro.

CDR3 residues: CSASRTGPEQYF. The DNA of the CDR3 is TGCAGTGCTAGTCGGACAGGGCCGGAGCAGTACTTC. This chain links TRBV20-1 with TRBJ2-7; 8 nucleotides align to TRBD1. There are 12 residues in the CDR3. J was trimmed by 7 bases and V by 3 bases; bases with no gene match: 5. Per the germline V gene, CDR1 is DFQATT and CDR2 is SNEGSKA (reference sequence).